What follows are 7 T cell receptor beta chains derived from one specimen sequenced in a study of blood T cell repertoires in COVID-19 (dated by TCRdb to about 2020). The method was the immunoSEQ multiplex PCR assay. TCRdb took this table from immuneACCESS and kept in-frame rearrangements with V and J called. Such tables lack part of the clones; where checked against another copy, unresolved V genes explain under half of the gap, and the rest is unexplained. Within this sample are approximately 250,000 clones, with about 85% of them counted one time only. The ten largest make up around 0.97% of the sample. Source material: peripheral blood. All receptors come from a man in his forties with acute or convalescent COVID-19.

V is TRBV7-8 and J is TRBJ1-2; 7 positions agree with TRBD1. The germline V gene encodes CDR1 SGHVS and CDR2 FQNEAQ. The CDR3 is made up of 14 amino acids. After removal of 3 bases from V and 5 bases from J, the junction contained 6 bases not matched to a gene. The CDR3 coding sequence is TGTGCCAGCAGCTTCGCTTCACAGGGGTATGGCTACACCTTC. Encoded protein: CASSFASQGYGYTF.

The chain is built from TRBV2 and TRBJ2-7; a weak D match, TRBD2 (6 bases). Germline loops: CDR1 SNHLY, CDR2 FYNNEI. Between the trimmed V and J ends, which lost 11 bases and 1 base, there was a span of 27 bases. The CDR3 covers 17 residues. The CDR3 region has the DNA TGTGCCTGCCAGCCCGAGGCCAGCCGGAGGGGTTCCTACGAGCAGTACTTC. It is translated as CACQPEASRRGSYEQYF.

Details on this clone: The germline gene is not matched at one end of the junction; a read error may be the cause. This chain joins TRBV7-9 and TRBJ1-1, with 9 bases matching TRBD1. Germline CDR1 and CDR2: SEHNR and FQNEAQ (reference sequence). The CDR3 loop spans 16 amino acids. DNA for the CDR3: TGTGCCAGCACCTTAACCGGGACAGGGCTGAACACTGAAGCTTTCTTT. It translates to CASTLTGTGLNTEAFF.

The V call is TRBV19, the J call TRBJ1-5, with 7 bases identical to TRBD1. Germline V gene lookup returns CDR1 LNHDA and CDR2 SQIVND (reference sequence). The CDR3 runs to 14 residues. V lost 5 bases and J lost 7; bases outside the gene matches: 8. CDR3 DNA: TGTGCCAGTAGTCCGGAGGGGGCGCGACAGCCCCAGCATTTT. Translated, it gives CASSPEGARQPQHF.

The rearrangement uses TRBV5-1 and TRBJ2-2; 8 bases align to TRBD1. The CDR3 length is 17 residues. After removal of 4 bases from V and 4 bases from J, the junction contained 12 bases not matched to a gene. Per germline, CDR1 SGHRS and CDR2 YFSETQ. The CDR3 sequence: CASSQGRQGAGTGELFF. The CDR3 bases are TGCGCCAGCAGCCAAGGGAGGCAGGGGGCAGGCACCGGGGAGCTGTTTTTT.

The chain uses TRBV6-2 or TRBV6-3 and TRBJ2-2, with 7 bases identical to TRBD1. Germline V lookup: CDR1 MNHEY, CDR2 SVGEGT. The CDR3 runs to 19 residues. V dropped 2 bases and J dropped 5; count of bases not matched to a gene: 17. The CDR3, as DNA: TGTGCCAGCAGTTACAAGGCGGCAGGGGGAAGGGTGTGGACCGGGGAGCTGTTTTTT. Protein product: CASSYKAAGGRVWTGELFF.

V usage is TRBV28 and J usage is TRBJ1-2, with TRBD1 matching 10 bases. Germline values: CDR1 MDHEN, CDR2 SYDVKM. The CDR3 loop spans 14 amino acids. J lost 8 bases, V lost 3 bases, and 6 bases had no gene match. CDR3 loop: CASSFSGTGVGYTF. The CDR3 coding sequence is TGTGCCAGCAGTTTCAGCGGGACAGGGGTCGGCTACACCTTC.